This T cell receptor (beta chain) came from a study of blood T cell repertoires in COVID-19. Original data processing: Reference gene primer amplification yielded estimated nucleated cell counts. Clones were read by immunoSEQ multiplex PCR, and TCRdb kept only the in-frame ones, dropping some. The D gene and trimming were derived from the DNA, and the V and J assignments and clone size from that table. Counted here are hundreds of thousands of clones, over 75% occurring once; the ten biggest clones make up 9% to 9.5%. Germline CDR1 MGHDK, CDR2 SYGVNS. Trimming at V came to 5 bases and at J to 6 bases, leaving 8 bases not matched to a gene. The CDR3 contains 14 residues.

This clonotype was sampled from a young man with active or convalescent COVID-19. The sequencing sample was made of peripheral blood. The V gene is TRBV25-1, the J gene TRBJ1-2; the match to TRBD1 covers 8 bases. The CDR3 DNA reads TGTGCCAGCAGTCCTCTGGACAGGGTTAATGGCTACACCTTC. This codes for CASSPLDRVNGYTF.